These 3 T cell receptor beta chains share one sample of origin, sequenced in a study of blood T cell repertoires in COVID-19 (dated by TCRdb to 2020 to 2021). The library was made by the immunoSEQ multiplex PCR assay. Drawn from immuneACCESS, this table holds only the in-frame rearrangements with V and J called that TCRdb kept. Clones are partly lost; checked studies trace under half to an unresolved V gene and leave the rest unexplained. The sample table records 350,000 to 450,000 clones; 85% of these occur just once. More than 3% of the sample is in the top ten clones. Sequencing input: peripheral blood. All receptors come from a woman aged 18-29 years with acute or convalescent COVID-19.

The chain employs TRBV2 and TRBJ1-2; D unclear. This CDR3 contains 12 residues. The germline V gene encodes CDR1 SNHLY and CDR2 FYNNEI. V was pared by 6 bases and J by 4 bases, with 9 bases between. Here the CDR3 DNA reads TGTGCCAGCAGCTTAGTCTCCTATGGCTACACCTTC. It specifies CASSLVSYGYTF.

V and J are TRBV30 and TRBJ2-4; D possibly corresponds to TRBD2 (6 bases). Looked up from germline, CDR1 is GTSNPN and CDR2 is SVGIG (reference sequence). CDR3 size: 14 residues. Trimming took off 5 bases at V and 1 base at J, with 12 bases between the two ends. CDR3 amino acids: CAWGSGEAKNIQYF. The DNA of the CDR3 is TGTGCCTGGGGATCGGGGGAGGCCAAAAACATTCAGTACTTC.

This clone was detected once. The gene calls are TRBV6-5 and TRBJ1-5, with 8 bases fitting TRBD1. V lost 5 bases and J lost 7; bases outside the gene matches: 7. The germline CDR1 and CDR2 sequences are MNHEY and SVGAGI. This CDR3 region has 14 residues. This chain's CDR3 is CASSPQGAPQPQHF. The CDR3 DNA follows: TGTGCCAGCAGTCCTCAGGGGGCCCCACAGCCCCAGCATTTT.